These T cell receptor beta chains were read from a single sample in a study of cytotoxic CD8 clonotypes in ibrutinib-treated CLL. Sequencing used immunoSEQ multiplex PCR; TCRdb keeps in-frame clones, though not all of them. The sample holds 90,000 to 100,000 clones; around 80% are singletons and the top ten take 32%. The source material was PBMCs, sampled after 12 months of ibrutinib treatment. The receptors originated from a human donor with chronic lymphocytic leukemia. CDR3s include the opening cysteine and the closing phenylalanine or tryptophan. The D gene is left open where the match is weak. Not every row has a clone size; where given, it reads once, few, many or a size class.

J gene	clone size	D gene	V gene	CDR3 DNA	CDR3 protein
TRBJ2-3	.	.	TRBV7-3	TGTGCCAGCAGCCCGAGGGGCAGCGACACAGATACGCAGTATTTT	CASSPRGSDTDTQYF
TRBJ1-5	.	.	TRBV7-3	TGTGCCAGCAGCCAAATGGACATTCGAACTCGTGGTCAGCCCCAGCATTTT	CASSQMDIRTRGQPQHF
TRBJ2-7	.	.	TRBV7-8	TGTGCCAGCAGCTTAACTGGGGGGGGCGACAAGCAGTACTTC	CASSLTGGGDKQYF
TRBJ2-2	.	TRBD1	TRBV6-5	TGTGCCAGCAGACCGACAGGGGATTTCACCGGGGAGCTGTTTTTT	CASRPTGDFTGELFF
TRBJ2-2	.	.	TRBV5-1	TGCGCCAGCAGCTCCCAAGTTTCTGCGGCCGGGGAGCTGTTTTTT	CASSSQVSAAGELFF
TRBJ2-1	.	TRBD1	TRBV15	TGTGCCACCAGCCGCAGACAGGGGGGTTCGAATGAGCAGTTCTTC	CATSRRQGGSNEQFF
TRBJ2-3	.	.	TRBV6-5	TGTGCCAGCAGTCCCCCCGGGACTGTAATCCTGTATTTT	CASSPPGTVILYF
TRBJ1-1	.	.	TRBV30	TGTGCCTGGAGGAGGGCAACCACTGAAGCTTTCTTT	CAWRRATTEAFF
TRBJ2-5	.	.	TRBV4-2	TGTGCCAGCAGCCAAGGGGGGGCTTTAGAGACCCAGTACTTC	CASSQGGALETQYF
TRBJ2-7	.	TRBD1	TRBV19	TGTGCCAGTAGTAGGGACAGGCGAGCCTACGAGCAGTACTTC	CASSRDRRAYEQYF
TRBJ1-2	.	TRBD1	TRBV5-1	TGCGCCAGCAGCTACGACAGGGCTAACTATGGCTACACCTTC	CASSYDRANYGYTF
TRBJ2-5	.	TRBD2	TRBV12-5	TGTGCTAGTGGTTTTCGGGGGGGCCAAGAGACCCAGTACTTC	CASGFRGGQETQYF
TRBJ1-2	.	TRBD1	TRBV6-5	TGTGCCAGCAGTCCTTCACAGGGGGCGGGCTATGGCTACACCTTC	CASSPSQGAGYGYTF
TRBJ1-1	.	.	TRBV7-2	TGTGCCACCAGAGGACAACTCAACACTGAAGCTTTCTTT	CATRGQLNTEAFF
TRBJ1-4	.	TRBD1	TRBV30	TGTGCCTGGGGCCAATCCAGGGGGCGTTCAAGTCCTAATGAAAAACTGTTTTTT	CAWGQSRGRSSPNEKLFF
TRBJ1-5	.	.	TRBV30	TGTGCCTGGAGCTATACACAGGGACAGCCCCAGCATTTT	CAWSYTQGQPQHF
TRBJ1-1	few	TRBD1	TRBV5-1	TGCGCCAGCAGCAGGGGGACAGGGGTGAACACTGAAGCTTTCTTT	CASSRGTGVNTEAFF
TRBJ2-1	.	TRBD2	TRBV2	TGTGCCAGCCTGGAAAGCGGGGGGGGGCACAATGAGCAGTTCTTC	CASLESGGGHNEQFF
TRBJ1-3	once	.	TRBV5-1	TGCGCCAGCAGCTTGGCCGGTGTGTCTGGAAACACCATATATTTT	CASSLAGVSGNTIYF